This entry lists 24 T cell receptor beta chains sequenced from one sample in a study of T cells expressing NK-cell markers. TCRdb derives one entry per CDR3 protein from the 5' RACE reads, leaving out DNA. Here the sample table reports about 430,000 distinct CDR3 sequences. Material for sequencing was blood T cells: a sorted CD56 or NKG2C T cell subset, CD4+ or CD8+ T cells, or bulk PBMC T cells (not recorded which). The receptors here all came from a woman between 50 and 59 years old in good health.

The V gene is TRBV5-1, the J gene TRBJ2-3; as DNA is missing, the TRBD1 call by TCRdb cannot be tested. The CDR3 totals 16 residues. The germline V gene has CDR1 SGHRS and CDR2 YFSETQ. The CDR3 sequence is CASRRGQGASTDTQYF.

The V call is TRBV4-1, the J call TRBJ2-7. Germline V gene sequence: CDR1 MGHRA, CDR2 YSYEKL. CDR3 length: 14 residues. This CDR3 is CASSQVRVSYEQYF.

The chain links TRBV28 to TRBJ1-1. The CDR3 is 14 amino acids. Germline lookup yields CDR1 MDHEN and CDR2 SYDVKM. Here the CDR3 reads CASSWRGRGTEAFF.

The chain joins TRBV2 to TRBJ2-2; the D call from TCRdb, TRBD1, cannot be confirmed without DNA. This CDR3 is built from 14 residues. The germline CDR1 and CDR2 sequences are SNHLY and FYNNEI. CDR3 in amino acids: CASSPDSDTGELFF.

The CDR3 sequence: CASSAGLAAYNEQFF. The J gene is TRBJ2-1, the V gene TRBV6-1; the D gene TCRdb calls, TRBD2, cannot be checked with no DNA. CDR1 and CDR2 from the germline V gene are MNHNS and SASEGT. The CDR3 is 15 residues long.

The gene calls are TRBV4-1 and TRBJ2-4; TCRdb outputs TRBD1, but without DNA this stays unchecked. The CDR3 length is 13 residues. The V gene's germline CDR1 is MGHRA and CDR2 YSYEKL. The CDR3 loop reads CASRNTGTNIQYF.

V is TRBV10-3 and J is TRBJ2-3; TCRdb lists TRBD2, though no DNA is available to test this call. The CDR3 contains 15 residues. Germline assignment: CDR1 ENHRY and CDR2 SYGVKD. The CDR3 here is CAISESKAGPDTQYF.

The chain combines TRBV11-3 with TRBJ2-7; TCRdb outputs TRBD2, but without DNA this stays unchecked. CDR1 is SGHNT and CDR2 is YENEEA in the germline V gene. This CDR3 has 16 residues. This chain's CDR3 is CASSLESAGGISEQYF.

The CDR3 spells CASSHRTSVNRDTQYF. V is TRBV6-4 and J is TRBJ2-3; TCRdb returns TRBD2, unconfirmable since there is no DNA. Germline V gene data show CDR1 as MRHNA and CDR2 as SNTAGT. This CDR3 has 16 residues.

The chain has TRBV6-1 and TRBJ1-5; no DNA is available, so the TRBD1 call from TCRdb remains unchecked. Germline V gene lookup returns CDR1 MNHNS and CDR2 SASEGT. This CDR3 comprises 14 residues. This CDR3 is CASSQGTGSQPQHF.

The CDR3 reads CASSLSSQYYTEAFF. This chain joins TRBV12-3 or TRBV12-4 and TRBJ1-1. The CDR3 has 15 amino acids.

The rearrangement links TRBV5-1 to TRBJ2-3. Germline CDR1 SGHRS, CDR2 YFSETQ. This CDR3 contains 15 residues. The CDR3 is CASSLLADRTDTQYF.

The CDR3 loop reads CSVGAGSSGNTIYF. The rearrangement uses TRBV29-1 and TRBJ1-3. The V gene's germline CDR1 is SQVTM and CDR2 ANQGSEA. CDR3 size: 14 residues.

The genes are TRBV5-1 and TRBJ2-5; TCRdb outputs TRBD2, but without DNA this stays unchecked. CDR1 is SGHRS and CDR2 is YFSETQ in the germline V gene. The CDR3 length is 19 residues. CDR3: CASSLAGLRPAGGTETQYF.

The chain combines TRBV12-3 or TRBV12-4 with TRBJ2-7; TCRdb's D call, TRBD1, is unchecked because there is no DNA. The CDR3 length is 17 residues. The chain's CDR3 is CASSYILQDTGSYEQYF.

This chain joins TRBV15 and TRBJ2-1. The CDR3 has 13 residues. Germline loops: CDR1 LNHNV, CDR2 YYDKDF (reference sequence). The CDR3 is CATSTSSIHEQFF.

The chain has TRBV10-3 and TRBJ1-5. This CDR3 has 14 residues. In germline, CDR1 is ENHRY, CDR2 SYGVKD. The CDR3 is CATSLGLNNQPQHF.

V and J are TRBV12-3 or TRBV12-4 and TRBJ1-6. CDR3 size: 12 residues. CDR3: CASKVAQSPLHF.

The chain recombines TRBV27 with TRBJ2-3; the D gene TCRdb calls, TRBD1, cannot be checked with no DNA. Germline CDR1 reads MNHEY; CDR2 reads SMNVEV (reference sequence). This CDR3 spans 15 amino acids. Here the CDR3 reads CASSLYPGSTDTQYF.

The chain joins TRBV5-1 to TRBJ2-1; TCRdb selects TRBD1, and the lack of DNA leaves this call unchecked. CDR1 SGHRS and CDR2 YFSETQ come from the germline V gene. The CDR3 length is 15 residues. CDR3 amino acids: CASSGTGRQDNEQFF.

This sequence joins TRBV5-1 and TRBJ2-1; the TCRdb D gene call, TRBD1, has no DNA to confirm it. There are 15 residues in the CDR3. Germline CDR1 reads SGHRS; CDR2 reads YFSETQ. The CDR3 is CASSGDRGRDNEQFF. The variable domain in full, with the rest retrieved from reference TRBV5-1 and TRBJ2-1, is KAGVTQTPRYLIKTRGQQVTLSCSPISGHRSVSWYQQTPGQGLQFLFEYFSETQRNKGNFPGRFSGRQFSNSRSEMNVSTLELGDSALYLCASSGDRGRDNEQFFGPGTRLTVL.

The chain employs TRBV11-2 and TRBJ2-1. CDR3 length: 13 residues. Germline V CDR1 and CDR2: SGHAT, FQNNGV. This CDR3 is CASSLDLGREQFF.

The chain employs TRBV5-1 and TRBJ2-3. Looked up from germline, CDR1 is SGHRS and CDR2 is YFSETQ. The CDR3 runs to 13 residues. The CDR3 sequence: CASSLDYQDTQYF.

The chain joins TRBV7-9 to TRBJ2-3. In germline, CDR1 is SEHNR, CDR2 FQNEAQ (reference sequence). The CDR3 sequence is 12 residues long. CDR3 in amino acids: CASSHSGDTQYF.